This T cell receptor (beta chain) was documented in a study of shared clonotypes between healthy human individuals. Study details: CD8 memory received one plate per donor, CD8 naive two, CD4 memory three and CD4 naive three. General study results and limits: A generally larger estimated richness was seen in naive subsets than in memory subsets.

Donors had no recently reported acute infections or vaccinations and were HIV-negative. A remark on this clone: The antigen remains unidentified. A much larger clone lies a single base off, so this may be a read error. In the same sample, other DNA sequences code for this CDR3.

Replicate PCRs from sorted subsets contained roughly 200 ng DNA, which is 30,000 to 35,000 T cell genomes. The method was immunoSEQ multiplex PCR; TCRdb's version includes in-frame clones alone and lacks a portion of them. The data hold about 2 million clones, with roughly 95% observed a single time. The length of the CDR3 is 11 residues. V shed 3 bases and J shed 3 bases, with 4 bases lying between them. Germline V gives CDR1 SGHDT, CDR2 YYEEEE. The source is a man between 18 and 29 years old in good health. Sequencing input: naive CD4+ T cells sorted from blood. The subset denotes: CD45RA+ positively selected. The chain joins TRBV5-6 to TRBJ2-7; D is uncertain. The CDR3 here is CASSSYYEQYF. CDR3 sequence (DNA): TGTGCCAGCAGCTCCTACTACGAGCAGTACTTC.